A selection of T cell receptor beta chains follows, all from one sample in a study of blood T cell repertoires in COVID-19. Produced via immunoSEQ multiplex PCR; TCRdb's table is partial and in-frame only. The table records 160,000 or so clones, roughly 90% of them present only once. What was sequenced was peripheral blood. All receptors derive from a man aged 55 to 69 with acute or convalescent COVID-19. The CDR3 runs from the conserved cysteine through the conserved F or W. A D gene is named only where the DNA matches it firmly. Expanded clones get a size class; other rows say once, few or many, or leave the size out.

j_gene,d_gene,abundance,v_gene,CDR3nt,CDR3aa
TRBJ1-2,.,.,TRBV11-2,TGTGCCAGCAGCTTTCGCTTGGCGGCTGGCAGCCACTATGGCTACACCTTC,CASSFRLAAGSHYGYTF
TRBJ2-3,TRBD2,.,TRBV10-1,TGCGCCAGCAGTGGCGGGGGGCGAACCAGCACAGATACGCAGTATTTT,CASSGGGRTSTDTQYF
TRBJ1-4,TRBD1,.,TRBV18,TGTGCCAGCTCACCACCGACAGGGGCCTCCTCTAATGAAAAACTGTTTTTT,CASSPPTGASSNEKLFF
TRBJ2-1,TRBD1,.,TRBV5-1,TGCGCCAGCAGCATCACACGGACAGGGGTTAATGAGCAGTTCTTC,CASSITRTGVNEQFF
TRBJ2-4,TRBD1,.,TRBV6-5,TGTGCCAGCCAACAGGGGGACATTCAGTACTTC,CASQQGDIQYF
TRBJ2-7,.,.,TRBV19,TGTGCCAGTAGTATGACCGGGGGCGAGCAGTACTTC,CASSMTGGEQYF
TRBJ2-3,TRBD1,.,TRBV24-1,TGTGCCACCAGCACCACAGGGGGTGGCACAGATACGCAGTATTTT,CATSTTGGGTDTQYF
TRBJ1-1,TRBD1,.,TRBV4-3,TGCGCCAGCAGCCAAGAATTGGACAGGCAAGGGACTGAAGCTTTCTTT,CASSQELDRQGTEAFF
TRBJ1-1,TRBD1,.,TRBV6-6,TGTGCCAGCAGTGACCGACAGGGGAACACTGAAGCTTTCTTT,CASSDRQGNTEAFF
TRBJ1-1,.,.,TRBV6-5,TGTGCCAGTAACACTGCACGGGAGAACACTGAAGCTTTCTTT,CASNTARENTEAFF
TRBJ1-3,TRBD1,.,TRBV7-9,TGTGCCAGCAGCTTGTCCAGGGGGCTTGGAAACACCATATATTTT,CASSLSRGLGNTIYF
TRBJ1-2,.,.,TRBV20-1,TGCAGTGCTAGTACGGGGGGCAACTATGGCTACACCTTC,CSASTGGNYGYTF
TRBJ1-5,.,.,TRBV24-1,TGTGCCACCAGTGACCCCAGGACAGCGAGCAATCAGCCCCAGCATTTT,CATSDPRTASNQPQHF
TRBJ2-3,.,once,TRBV6-2/TRBV6-3,TGTGCCAGCAGTTACCAGACTACGTTTGGCACAGATACGCAGTATTTT,CASSYQTTFGTDTQYF
TRBJ2-1,TRBD2,.,TRBV3-1/TRBV3-2,TGTGCCAGCAGAGTCGCGGGGGGTTTTTACAATGAGCAGTTCTTC,CASRVAGGFYNEQFF
TRBJ1-6,.,.,TRBV6-5,TGTGCCAGCAGAGGGAGTAATTCACCCCTCCACTTT,CASRGSNSPLHF
TRBJ1-3,.,.,TRBV30,TGTGCCTGGACAGGGATATCTGGAAACACCATATATTTT,CAWTGISGNTIYF
TRBJ2-3,TRBD2,.,TRBV19,TGTGCCAGTAGGCCTAGCGGGGGGCGAGATACGCAGTATTTT,CASRPSGGRDTQYF
TRBJ2-5,.,.,TRBV7-2,TGTGCCAGCAGCTTAAATTCCGGGGGGCGGGAGACCCAGTACTTC,CASSLNSGGRETQYF
TRBJ1-1,TRBD1,.,TRBV7-9,TGTGCCAGCAGCTTAGGGGACAGGCGTTGGACTGAAGCTTTCTTT,CASSLGDRRWTEAFF
TRBJ1-1,TRBD1,few,TRBV3-1/TRBV3-2,TGTGCCAGCAGCCAGAGGACAGGGAGCGCTGAAGCTTTCTTT,CASSQRTGSAEAFF
TRBJ1-5,TRBD1,.,TRBV18,TGTGCCAGCTCACCTGATAAGACAGGGCTCAATCAGCCCCAGCATTTT,CASSPDKTGLNQPQHF
TRBJ2-1,TRBD2,.,TRBV2,TGTGCCAGCAGTCAAAGGACTAGCGGGGGGCCGCCCTACAATGAGCAGTTCTTC,CASSQRTSGGPPYNEQFF
TRBJ2-1,.,.,TRBV3-1/TRBV3-2,TGTGCCAGCAGCCAACGTTCCCCTTATGAGCAGTTCTTC,CASSQRSPYEQFF
TRBJ2-1,.,.,TRBV24-1,TGTGCCACCAGTGATCTGCGGCGGGGTCTCAATGAGCAGTTCTTC,CATSDLRRGLNEQFF
TRBJ2-3,.,.,TRBV7-3,TGTGCCAGCAGTTCCGGGGGGCCGGTGCAGTATTTT,CASSSGGPVQYF
TRBJ1-4,TRBD1,.,TRBV11-3,TGTGCCAGCAGCTTGACACAGGGGGCGAATGAAAAACTGTTTTTT,CASSLTQGANEKLFF